Reported below is one T cell receptor (beta chain). These data belong to a study of shared clonotypes between healthy human individuals. The length of the CDR3 is 14 residues. Between the trimmed V and J ends, which lost 6 bases and 8 bases, there was a span of 17 bases. Germline-derived CDR1 and CDR2 are KGHSH and LQKENI. Profiled with immunoSEQ multiplex PCR; TCRdb holds only in-frame clones, not every one. The sample shows approximately 640,000 clones, around 91% of them seen only once. The chain employs TRBV18 and TRBJ1-5; maybe TRBD1 (6 bases). The sequencing input was memory CD8+ T cells from PBMCs. The subset: CD45RO+ cells pooled with CCR7-negative TemRA cells. This TCR derives from a young man in good health. Some clones in this sample may be carry-over from other donors' samples. This CDR3 reads CASSPGTLGEPQHF. CDR3 DNA: TGTGCCAGCTCCCCCGGGACACTGGGGGAGCCCCAGCATTTT.